The 18 T cell receptor beta chains listed next were all sequenced from one sample in a study of CD8 T cells in ankylosing spondylitis. Findings and limits, study-wide: It appeared that ankylosing spondylitis blood was characterized by a TCR beta motif of 8 or 9 highly homologous variants.

For these receptors, no antigen is known. TCRdb processed the 5' RACE reads anew with MiXCR; each CDR3 protein has one entry. The sample carries fewer than 550,000 distinct CDR3 sequences, approximately 5% recorded once. Sequencing was carried out using blood, either unsorted or a sorted T cell fraction (not recorded which). The receptors originated from a male donor with ankylosing spondylitis.

This clonotype was picked up many times. This chain links TRBV6-5 with TRBJ1-1; D perhaps matches TRBD1 (6 bases). There are 11 residues in the CDR3. Germline assignment: CDR1 MNHEY and CDR2 SVGAGI. V lost 7 bases to trimming and J lost 8 bases, with 11 bases between them. The CDR3 sequence is CASKDGGEAFF. Here the CDR3 DNA reads TGTGCCAGCAAGGATGGGGGCGAAGCTTTCTTT.

In this sample, this clonotype turned up many times. The chain has TRBV7-2 and TRBJ1-1; maybe TRBD1 (5 bases). The germline V gene has CDR1 SGHTA and CDR2 FQGNSA. This CDR3 region has 13 residues. The ends were cut back, 8 bases at V and 5 bases at J, with 15 bases in the middle. CDR3 region: CASFGARWTEAFF. CDR3 DNA: TGTGCCAGCTTCGGGGCTCGTTGGACTGAAGCTTTCTTT.

This clonotype was seen at least ten times. The chain has TRBV29-1 and TRBJ2-7; D is unclear. The CDR3 has 14 residues. CDR1 is SQVTM and CDR2 is ANQGSEA in the germline V gene. V shed 0 bases and J shed 0 bases, with 9 bases lying between them. The CDR3 DNA sequence: TGCAGCGTTGAAGAATGGGCAGGCTCCTACGAGCAGTACTTC. As protein: CSVEEWAGSYEQYF.

This clonotype was picked up many times. The chain employs TRBV27 and TRBJ1-5, with TRBD1 as a possible D gene (5 bases). V lost 4 bases, J lost 1 base, and 11 bases lay in between. Germline lookup yields CDR1 MNHEY and CDR2 SMNVEV (reference sequence). CDR3 length: 15 amino acids. Here the CDR3 reads CASSYTRDSNQPQHF. The DNA of the CDR3 is TGTGCCAGCAGTTACACGCGGGACAGCAATCAGCCCCAGCATTTT.

This clonotype was recorded many times. V is TRBV20-1 and J is TRBJ2-7, with D perhaps matching TRBD1 or TRBD2 (5 bases each). Germline lookup yields CDR1 DFQATT and CDR2 SNEGSKA (reference sequence). CDR3 length equals 12 residues. Trimming stripped 8 bases from V and 7 bases from J, with 18 bases between. CDR3 in DNA: TGCAGTTTTGCCTGGGGGTTGGGAGAGCAGTACTTC. The encoded protein is CSFAWGLGEQYF.

This chain connects TRBV6-1 to TRBJ2-2; 10 bases match TRBD2. The germline V gene has CDR1 MNHNS and CDR2 SASEGT. The V segment lost 6 bases and the J segment 2 bases; nucleotides outside the gene matches: 9. This CDR3 is built from 17 residues. The CDR3 DNA reads TGTGCCAGCAGGGCTCCTAGCGGGAGAGCTAACACCGGGGAGCTGTTTTTT. Translating it yields CASRAPSGRANTGELFF.

This clonotype occurred many times. The V call is TRBV29-1, the J call TRBJ2-1; D possibly uses TRBD1 or TRBD2 (5 bases each). V was pared by 4 bases and J by 5 bases, with 18 bases between. Germline assignment: CDR1 SQVTM and CDR2 ANQGSEA. The CDR3 consists of 15 residues. This chain's CDR3 is CSVAHSSGDDNEQFF. CDR3 nucleotide sequence: TGCAGCGTTGCCCACTCGAGTGGGGACGACAATGAGCAGTTCTTC.

This clonotype was recorded at least ten times. V gene TRBV7-2 combines with J gene TRBJ2-3; tentative D call: TRBD1 (5 bases). The germline V gene has CDR1 SGHTA and CDR2 FQGNSA. Trimming removed 0 bases at V and 3 bases at J, with 7 bases between. The CDR3 loop spans 14 amino acids. The CDR3 nucleotides are TGTGCCAGCAGCTTAGCCCCAGGGACAGATACGCAGTATTTT. This encodes CASSLAPGTDTQYF.

This clonotype has ten or more counts. In DNA, the CDR3 is TGTGCCAGCAGCGCGGACGGTTTGGCCAAAAACATTCAGTACTTC. This translates into CASSADGLAKNIQYF. V gene TRBV7-9 combines with J gene TRBJ2-4; no definite D call. Germline V lookup: CDR1 SEHNR, CDR2 FQNEAQ (reference sequence). Trimming removed 5 bases from V and 1 base from J, with 12 bases in between. This CDR3 comprises 15 residues.

This clonotype was detected ten times or more. The chain carries TRBV5-1 and TRBJ2-3; 9 bases align to TRBD2. Germline loops: CDR1 SGHRS, CDR2 YFSETQ. This CDR3 has 16 residues. V dropped 0 bases and J dropped 3; count of bases not matched to a gene: 5. The CDR3 here is CASSLVIAGATDTQYF. In DNA form, the CDR3 reads TGCGCCAGCAGCTTGGTAATAGCGGGAGCTACAGATACGCAGTATTTT.

This clonotype was counted ten times or more. The chain couples TRBV10-2 to TRBJ2-5; 10 positions agree with TRBD2. CDR3 length: 15 amino acids. Losses at the gene ends were 6 bases for V and 2 bases for J; bases not matched to a gene: 6. The V gene's germline CDR1 is WSHSY and CDR2 SAAADI. The CDR3 nucleotides read TGCGCCAGCAGGACTAGCGGGCTACTACAAGAGACCCAGTACTTC. It is translated as CASRTSGLLQETQYF.

The V and J genes are TRBV19 and TRBJ2-4; perhaps TRBD1 as D (5 bases). Germline-derived CDR1 and CDR2 are LNHDA and SQIVND (reference sequence). The length of the CDR3 is 14 residues. Trimming shortened V by 2 bases and J by 0 bases, and 5 bases separated the two germline ends. CDR3 nucleotides: TGTGCCAGTAGTATAAGGGGAGCCAAAAACATTCAGTACTTC. Its translation: CASSIRGAKNIQYF. Together with reference TRBV19 and TRBJ2-4, the CDR3 gives the full variable domain: DGGITQSPKYLFRKEGQNVTLSCEQNLNHDAMYWYRQDPGQGLRLIYYSQIVNDFQKGDIAEGYSVSREKKESFPLTVTSAQKNPTAFYLCASSIRGAKNIQYFGAGTRLSVL.

This clonotype showed up many times. V usage is TRBV7-9 and J usage is TRBJ1-1; TRBD1 is a possible D gene (5 bases). V gave up 8 bases and J gave up 3 bases, with 19 bases separating them. Germline lookup yields CDR1 SEHNR and CDR2 FQNEAQ (reference sequence). The CDR3 length is 15 residues. The CDR3 spells CASQNRGAPDTEAFF. CDR3 nucleotides: TGTGCCAGCCAAAACCGGGGCGCCCCGGACACTGAAGCTTTCTTT.

The V call is TRBV6-6, the J call TRBJ2-7, with TRBD2 as a possible D gene (5 bases). This CDR3 has 12 residues. Per germline, CDR1 MNHNY and CDR2 SVGAGI (reference sequence). V lost 5 bases and J 6 bases, leaving 11 bases between the germline ends. CDR3 protein: CASSPSRAEQYF. DNA of the CDR3: TGTGCCAGCAGTCCGTCGCGGGCCGAGCAGTACTTC.

There are many counts of this clonotype. This rearrangement joins TRBV4-3 to TRBJ2-2, with D unclear. The V gene's germline CDR1 is LGHNA and CDR2 YSLEER. The CDR3 contains 15 residues. Trimming shortened V by 3 bases and J by 3 bases, and 11 bases separated the two germline ends. As DNA, the CDR3 is TGCGCCAGCAGCCATGGCCGTCTGGACACCGGGGAGCTGTTTTTT. Translated, it gives CASSHGRLDTGELFF.

This clonotype was observed many times. The V gene is TRBV6-2 or TRBV6-3, the J gene TRBJ2-3, with no clear D. Trimming took 4 bases from V and 2 from J, leaving 13 bases between them. From germline, CDR1 is MNHEY and CDR2 SVGEGT. The CDR3 sequence is 15 residues long. CDR3 sequence reads: CASSSGGFPTDTQYF. The CDR3 DNA sequence: TGTGCCAGCAGTTCAGGCGGCTTCCCCACAGATACGCAGTATTTT.

For this clonotype: This may arise from a read error, as a much more abundant clone is one base away. This chain links TRBV4-3 with TRBJ1-1; 9 bases match TRBD1. V shed 8 bases and J 5 bases; nucleotides not matched to a gene: 12. The CDR3 length is 15 residues. Looked up from germline, CDR1 is LGHNA and CDR2 is YSLEER. CDR3 sequence reads: CASGGYRGLGTEAFF. The CDR3 DNA reads as TGCGCCAGCGGCGGTTACAGGGGGCTTGGAACTGAAGCTTTCTTT.

This clonotype was seen once. A much bigger clone sits one base away, suggesting this may be a read error. The rearrangement links TRBV15 to TRBJ2-7; D remains unclear. Trimming removed 0 bases from V and 1 base from J, with 10 bases in between. The germline gives CDR1 LNHNV, CDR2 YYDKDF (reference sequence). This CDR3 has 15 amino acids. The CDR3 DNA reads as TGTGCCACCAGCAGAGATTTGGTAATGTCCTACGAGCAGTACTTC. It is translated as CATSRDLVMSYEQYF.